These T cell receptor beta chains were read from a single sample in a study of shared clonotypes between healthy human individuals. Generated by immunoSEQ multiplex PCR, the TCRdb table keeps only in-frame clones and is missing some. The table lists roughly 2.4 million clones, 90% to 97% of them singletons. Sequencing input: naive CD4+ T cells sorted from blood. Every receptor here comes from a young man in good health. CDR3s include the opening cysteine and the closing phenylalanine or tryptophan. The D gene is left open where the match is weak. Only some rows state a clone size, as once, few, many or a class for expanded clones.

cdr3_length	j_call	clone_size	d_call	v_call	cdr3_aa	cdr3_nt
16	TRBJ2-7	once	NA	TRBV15	CATSRGLGPPAHEQYF	TGTGCCACCAGCAGAGGGTTGGGACCCCCGGCCCACGAGCAGTACTTC
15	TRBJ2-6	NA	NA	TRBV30	CAGGPLTSGANVLTF	TGTGCCGGGGGACCGCTTACCTCTGGGGCCAACGTCCTGACTTTC
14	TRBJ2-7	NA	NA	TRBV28	CASRTAGGGYEQYF	TGTGCCAGCAGGACGGCCGGGGGAGGATACGAGCAGTACTTC
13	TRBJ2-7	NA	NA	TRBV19	CASSNQGTTEQYF	TGTGCCAGTAGTAACCAGGGGACAACGGAGCAGTACTTC
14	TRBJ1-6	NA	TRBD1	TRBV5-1	CASSRTGDNSPLHF	TGCGCCAGCAGCCGGACAGGGGACAACTCACCCCTCCACTTT
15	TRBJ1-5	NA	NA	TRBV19	CASSIQADSNQPQHF	TGTGCCAGTAGTATACAGGCGGATAGCAATCAGCCCCAGCATTTT
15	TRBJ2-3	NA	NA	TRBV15	CATSGEQGPSNTQYF	TGTGCCACCAGCGGCGAACAGGGTCCCTCCAATACGCAGTATTTT
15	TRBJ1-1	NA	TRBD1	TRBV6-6	CASSPGTGRATEAFF	TGTGCCAGCAGTCCAGGGACAGGGCGAGCAACTGAAGCTTTCTTT
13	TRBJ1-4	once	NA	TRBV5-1	CASRGPSTEKLFF	TGCGCCAGCAGGGGCCCTTCCACCGAAAAACTGTTTTTT
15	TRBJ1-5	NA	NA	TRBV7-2	CASSLQGGGNQPQHF	TGTGCCAGCAGCTTACAGGGTGGTGGCAATCAGCCCCAGCATTTT
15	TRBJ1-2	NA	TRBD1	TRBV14	CASSQVHPGQGSYTF	TGTGCCAGCAGCCAAGTACACCCGGGACAGGGGAGTTACACCTTC
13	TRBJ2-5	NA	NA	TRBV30	CAWKFGGVETQYF	TGTGCCTGGAAATTTGGGGGAGTTGAGACCCAGTACTTC
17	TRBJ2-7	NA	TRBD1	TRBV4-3	CASSQDLLGQGYYEQYF	TGCGCCAGCAGCCAAGATCTTTTGGGACAGGGTTACTACGAGCAGTACTTC
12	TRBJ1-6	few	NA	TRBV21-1	CASSGGSSPLHF	TGTGCCAGCAGCGGAGGCTCCTCACCCCTCCACTTT
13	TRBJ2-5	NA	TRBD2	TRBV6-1	CASRSGAGGTQYF	TGTGCCAGCAGGAGCGGGGCTGGGGGGACCCAGTACTTC
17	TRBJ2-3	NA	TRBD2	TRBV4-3	CASSQGLAGVIADTQYF	TGCGCCAGCAGCCAAGGACTAGCGGGAGTGATCGCAGATACGCAGTATTTT
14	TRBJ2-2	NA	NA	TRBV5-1	CASSLTANTGELFF	TGCGCCAGCAGCTTGACAGCTAACACCGGGGAGCTGTTTTTT
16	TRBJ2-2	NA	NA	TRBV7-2	CASSLNARGYTGELFF	TGTGCCAGCAGCTTAAACGCTAGGGGCTACACCGGGGAGCTGTTTTTT
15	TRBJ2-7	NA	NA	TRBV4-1	CASSQEDDIRYEQYF	TGCGCCAGCAGCCAGGAGGACGACATCCGCTACGAGCAGTACTTC
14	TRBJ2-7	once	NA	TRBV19	CASSTGTGSYEQYF	TGTGCCAGTAGTACTGGAACAGGGTCCTACGAGCAGTACTTC
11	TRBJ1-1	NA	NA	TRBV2	CASKGSTEAFF	TGTGCCAGCAAAGGGAGCACTGAAGCTTTCTTT
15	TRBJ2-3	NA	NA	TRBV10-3	CAIRASASNTDTQYF	TGTGCCATCAGGGCTAGCGCATCCAACACAGATACGCAGTATTTT
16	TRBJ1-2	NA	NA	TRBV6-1	CASSEAVPRGLYGYTF	TGTGCCAGCAGTGAAGCGGTCCCTAGGGGACTCTATGGCTACACCTTC
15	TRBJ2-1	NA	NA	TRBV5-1	CASSLVGDSYNEQFF	TGCGCCAGCAGCTTGGTCGGAGACAGCTACAATGAGCAGTTCTTC
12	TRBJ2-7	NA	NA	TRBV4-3	CASSQEGYEQYF	TGCGCCAGCAGCCAAGAGGGCTACGAGCAGTACTTC
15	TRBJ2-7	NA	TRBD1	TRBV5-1	CASSLQGQGIYEQYF	TGCGCCAGCAGCTTGCAAGGACAGGGGATCTACGAGCAGTACTTC
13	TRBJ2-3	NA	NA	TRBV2	CASMTSGTDTQYF	TGTGCCAGCATGACTTCAGGGACAGATACGCAGTATTTT
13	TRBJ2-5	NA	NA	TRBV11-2	CASSLTGAETQYF	TGTGCCAGCAGCTTAACGGGGGCTGAGACCCAGTACTTC